These T cell receptor beta chains were read from a single sample in a study of T cell responses to AZD1222 COVID-19 vaccine. The table came from immunoSEQ multiplex PCR; TCRdb's copy has only in-frame clones and leaves some out. The data show tens of thousands of clones, just over 90% seen once. The starting material was peripheral blood, obtained 28 days after the second dose of the MenACWY control vaccine. These receptor sequences come from an adult who received the MenACWY meningococcal vaccine as a control. CDR3s include the opening cysteine and the closing phenylalanine or tryptophan. D genes are given only for firm matches. Only part of the rows carry a size: once, few, many, or a class if the clone is expanded.

cdr3_length	j_call	v_call	d_call	clone_size	cdr3_nt	cdr3_aa
13	TRBJ1-6	TRBV5-5	.	.	TGTGCCAGCAGAGACACTGTTAATTCACCCCTCCACTTT	CASRDTVNSPLHF
11	TRBJ2-7	TRBV20-1	.	once	TGCAGTGCTAGTGCTTCCTACGAGCAGTACTTC	CSASASYEQYF
16	TRBJ1-1	TRBV19	TRBD1	.	TGTGCCAGTAGTACTGGGACAGGGGTTATGGGCACTGAAGCTTTCTTT	CASSTGTGVMGTEAFF
14	TRBJ1-1	TRBV7-9	TRBD1	.	TGTGCCAGCAGCCCAGGGGGGGGTAGTACTGAAGCTTTCTTT	CASSPGGGSTEAFF
13	TRBJ1-1	TRBV19	.	.	TGTGCCAGTAGACCGGGGGTCGGAACTGAAGCTTTCTTT	CASRPGVGTEAFF
15	TRBJ2-3	TRBV5-8	.	.	TGTGCCAGCAGCTTGGGTGGGACGGTCGTAGATACGCAGTATTTT	CASSLGGTVVDTQYF
15	TRBJ1-1	TRBV7-9	.	.	TGTGCCAGCAGCCTCATGGGACGTCGGAACACTGAAGCTTTCTTT	CASSLMGRRNTEAFF
15	TRBJ2-7	TRBV5-6	TRBD2	once	TGTGCCAGCAGCTTCGTCCTAGCGGGAATCTACGAGCAGTACTTC	CASSFVLAGIYEQYF
15	TRBJ2-3	TRBV7-9	TRBD2	.	TGTGCCAGCAGTCTCAGCGGGAGTAGGTCTGATACGCAGTATTTT	CASSLSGSRSDTQYF
16	TRBJ1-4	TRBV5-4	.	.	TGTGCCAGCAGCTTCGGACCTGATATGGGACATGAAAAACTGTTTTTT	CASSFGPDMGHEKLFF
13	TRBJ2-1	TRBV6-2/TRBV6-3	.	.	TGTGCCAGCAACCCGGTTGCGATCAATGAGCAGTTCTTC	CASNPVAINEQFF
15	TRBJ2-3	TRBV18	.	.	TGTGCCAGCTCGCCGTCTTCGGTCAGCACAGATACGCAGTATTTT	CASSPSSVSTDTQYF
12	TRBJ2-2	TRBV7-9	.	.	TGTGCCAGCAGCCCCCCTACCGGGGAGCTGTTTTTT	CASSPPTGELFF
16	TRBJ1-4	TRBV3-1/TRBV3-2	TRBD1	.	TGTGCCAGCAGCCAGATACCCGGGACAGGGGGTGAAAAACTGTTTTTT	CASSQIPGTGGEKLFF
16	TRBJ1-1	TRBV4-3	.	.	TGCGCCAGCAGCCAAGTGGCAAACAGGTTGAACACTGAAGCTTTCTTT	CASSQVANRLNTEAFF
12	TRBJ1-3	TRBV2	.	.	TGTGCCAGCCAGGGTTCTGGAAACACCATATATTTT	CASQGSGNTIYF
15	TRBJ1-4	TRBV2	.	.	TGTGCCAGCGTCCGGGGAGGAACAACTAATGAAAAACTGTTTTTT	CASVRGGTTNEKLFF
15	TRBJ2-1	TRBV27	.	once	TGTGCCAGCACCCCTTGGCTAACTAAGAGGGATGAGCAGTTCTTC	CASTPWLTKRDEQFF
14	TRBJ1-1	TRBV29-1	TRBD1	once	TGCAGCGTTGGGCAGGGGGCTTTTCGCACTGAAGCTTTCTTT	CSVGQGAFRTEAFF
16	TRBJ2-7	TRBV5-4	.	.	TGTGCCAGCAGCTTGGGGGCAAAAACGAGCTCCTACGAGCAGTACTTC	CASSLGAKTSSYEQYF
14	TRBJ2-2	TRBV10-1	.	.	TGCGCCAGCAGTGGACAGTGGGACACCGGGGAGCTGTTTTTT	CASSGQWDTGELFF
13	TRBJ2-7	TRBV19	TRBD1	.	TGTGCCAGTAGTAAGCAGGGACAGGACGAGCAGTACTTC	CASSKQGQDEQYF
12	TRBJ1-5	TRBV24-1	.	.	TGTGCCACCGCCACCACTCTTCAGCCCCAGCATTTT	CATATTLQPQHF
16	TRBJ1-6	TRBV7-2	.	.	TGTGCCAGCAGCTTTATCCCGGGACGGAATAATTCACCCCTCCACTTT	CASSFIPGRNNSPLHF
16	TRBJ2-1	TRBV5-4	TRBD2	.	TGTGCCAGCAGCCCCAGACTAGCGGGAGGACGCCGGGAGCAGTTCTTC	CASSPRLAGGRREQFF
13	TRBJ1-6	TRBV6-5	.	.	TGTGCAAGCAGTCAGGGAGAAAGTTCACCCCTCCACTTT	CASSQGESSPLHF
15	TRBJ1-1	TRBV10-3	.	.	TGTGCCATCAGTGAGGCCCAGGGGATGAACACTGAAGCTTTCTTT	CAISEAQGMNTEAFF
14	TRBJ2-7	TRBV6-5	.	once	TGTGCCAGCATCGGTAGCTTTAGCTCCTACGAGCAGTACTTC	CASIGSFSSYEQYF
15	TRBJ1-1	TRBV2	.	.	TGTGCCAGCAGTCCCCGTTTGGGCAGCGACACTGAAGCTTTCTTT	CASSPRLGSDTEAFF
17	TRBJ1-1	TRBV14	TRBD1	.	TGTGCCAGCAGCCAAGAAAAGCAGGGGGCGCGATGGACTGAAGCTTTCTTT	CASSQEKQGARWTEAFF
15	TRBJ2-7	TRBV9	.	.	TGTGCCAGCAGCGTAGGACCTGAGGGAACCCACGAGCAGTACTTC	CASSVGPEGTHEQYF
15	TRBJ2-1	TRBV5-1	TRBD2	.	TGCGCCAGCAGCTTGGTGGTAGCGGGAGATGGTGAGCAGTTCTTC	CASSLVVAGDGEQFF
16	TRBJ2-3	TRBV5-1	TRBD2	.	TGCGCCAGCAGCCTAACTAGCGGATCCCAGGGAGATACGCAGTATTTT	CASSLTSGSQGDTQYF
12	TRBJ2-3	TRBV19	.	.	TGTGCCAGTAGTAGAGCAGTGGAAACGCAGTATTTT	CASSRAVETQYF
16	TRBJ1-5	TRBV28	.	.	TGTGCCAGCAGTTCCGGGGCCGACCTTTGGAATCAGCCCCAGCATTTT	CASSSGADLWNQPQHF